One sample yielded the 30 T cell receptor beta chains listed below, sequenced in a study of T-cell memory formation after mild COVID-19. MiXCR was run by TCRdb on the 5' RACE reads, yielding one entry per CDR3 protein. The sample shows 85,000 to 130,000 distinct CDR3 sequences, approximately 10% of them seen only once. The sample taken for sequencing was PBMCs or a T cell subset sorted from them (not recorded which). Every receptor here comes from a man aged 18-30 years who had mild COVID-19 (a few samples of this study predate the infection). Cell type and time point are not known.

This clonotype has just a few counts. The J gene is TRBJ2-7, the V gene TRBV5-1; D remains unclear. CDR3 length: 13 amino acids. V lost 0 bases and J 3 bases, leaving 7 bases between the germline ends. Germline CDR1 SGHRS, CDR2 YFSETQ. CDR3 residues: CASSLGSNYEQYF. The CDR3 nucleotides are TGCGCCAGCAGCTTGGGGTCAAACTACGAGCAGTACTTC.

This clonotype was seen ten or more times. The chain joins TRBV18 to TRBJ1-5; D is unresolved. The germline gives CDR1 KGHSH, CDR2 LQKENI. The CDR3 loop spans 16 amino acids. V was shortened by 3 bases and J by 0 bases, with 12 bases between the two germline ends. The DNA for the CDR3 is TGTGCCAGCTCACCCTCCGGACGGTATAGCAATCAGCCCCAGCATTTT. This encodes CASSPSGRYSNQPQHF.

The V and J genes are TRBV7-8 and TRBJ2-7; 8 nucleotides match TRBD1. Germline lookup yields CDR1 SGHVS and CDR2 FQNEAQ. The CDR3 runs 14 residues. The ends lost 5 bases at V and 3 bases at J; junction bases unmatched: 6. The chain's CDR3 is CASSVLTGDYEQYV. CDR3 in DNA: TGTGCCAGCAGCGTCCTGACAGGGGACTACGAGCAGTACGTC.

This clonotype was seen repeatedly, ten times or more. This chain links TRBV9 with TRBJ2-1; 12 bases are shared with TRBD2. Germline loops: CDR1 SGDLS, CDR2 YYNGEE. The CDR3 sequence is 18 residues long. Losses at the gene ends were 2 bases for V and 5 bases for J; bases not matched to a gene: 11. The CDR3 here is CASSVRLAGVGAHNEQFF. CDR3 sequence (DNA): TGTGCCAGCAGCGTTAGACTAGCGGGGGTAGGAGCACACAATGAGCAGTTCTTC.

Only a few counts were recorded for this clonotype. The CDR3 loop is CSAIGITDTQYF. CDR3 DNA sequence: TGCAGTGCTATAGGGATCACAGATACGCAGTATTTT. This rearrangement joins TRBV20-1 to TRBJ2-3; D ambiguous. The CDR3 covers 12 residues. V shed 4 bases and J shed 2 bases, with 7 bases lying between them. Germline V gene sequence: CDR1 DFQATT, CDR2 SNEGSKA (reference sequence).

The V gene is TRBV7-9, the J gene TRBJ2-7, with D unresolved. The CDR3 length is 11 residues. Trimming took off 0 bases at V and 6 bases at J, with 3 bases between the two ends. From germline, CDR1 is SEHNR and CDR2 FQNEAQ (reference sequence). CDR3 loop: CASSLAGEQYV. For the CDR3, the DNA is TGTGCCAGCAGCTTAGCGGGCGAGCAGTACGTC.

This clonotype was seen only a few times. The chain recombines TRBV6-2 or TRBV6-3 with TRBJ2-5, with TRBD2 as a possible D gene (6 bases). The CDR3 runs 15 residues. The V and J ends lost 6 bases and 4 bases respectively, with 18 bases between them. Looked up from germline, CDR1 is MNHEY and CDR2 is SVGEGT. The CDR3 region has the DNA TGTGCCAGCAGGGGACTCGTACTTGGGGGAGAGACCCAGTACTTC. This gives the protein CASRGLVLGGETQYF.

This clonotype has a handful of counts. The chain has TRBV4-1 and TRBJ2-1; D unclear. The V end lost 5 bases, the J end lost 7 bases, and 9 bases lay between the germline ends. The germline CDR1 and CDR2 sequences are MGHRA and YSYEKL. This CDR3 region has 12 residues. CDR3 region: CASSNLGNEQFF. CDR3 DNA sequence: TGCGCCAGCAGCAACCTGGGGAATGAGCAGTTCTTC.

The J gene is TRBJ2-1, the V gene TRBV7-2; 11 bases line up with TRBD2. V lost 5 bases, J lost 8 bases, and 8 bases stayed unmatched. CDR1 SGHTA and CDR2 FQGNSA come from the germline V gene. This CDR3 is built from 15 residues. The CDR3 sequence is CASSGLAGGRDEQFF. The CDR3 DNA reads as TGTGCCAGCAGCGGCTTAGCGGGGGGGCGCGATGAGCAGTTCTTC.

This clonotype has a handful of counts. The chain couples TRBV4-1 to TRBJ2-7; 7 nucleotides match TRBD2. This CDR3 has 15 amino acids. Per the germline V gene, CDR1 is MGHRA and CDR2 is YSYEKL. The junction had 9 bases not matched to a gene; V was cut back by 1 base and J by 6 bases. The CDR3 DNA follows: TGCGCCAGCAGCCAAGTCGGGGGGTACAATTCCGAGCAGTACTTC. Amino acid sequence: CASSQVGGYNSEQYF.

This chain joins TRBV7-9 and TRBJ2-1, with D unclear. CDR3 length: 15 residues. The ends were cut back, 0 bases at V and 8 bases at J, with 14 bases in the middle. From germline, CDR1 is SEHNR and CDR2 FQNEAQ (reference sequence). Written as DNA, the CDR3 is TGTGCCAGCAGCTTAGCCGGTCCCCTTTTCCATGAGCAGTTCTTC. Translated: CASSLAGPLFHEQFF. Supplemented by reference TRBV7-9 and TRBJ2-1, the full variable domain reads DTGVSQNPRHKITKRGQNVTFRCDPISEHNRLYWYRQTLGQGPEFLTYFQNEAQLEKSRLLSDRFSAERPKGSFSTLEIQRTEQGDSAMYLCASSLAGPLFHEQFFGPGTRLTVL.

The CDR3 DNA reads as TGCGCCAGCAGCCAAAGGTTGGAAGAAAACACTGAAGCTTTCTTT. This encodes CASSQRLEENTEAFF. The chain uses TRBV4-3 and TRBJ1-1, with D hard to call. CDR1 LGHNA and CDR2 YSLEER come from the germline V gene. Trimming pared 2 bases from V and 2 bases from J, leaving 12 bases between. This CDR3 is 15 amino acids long.

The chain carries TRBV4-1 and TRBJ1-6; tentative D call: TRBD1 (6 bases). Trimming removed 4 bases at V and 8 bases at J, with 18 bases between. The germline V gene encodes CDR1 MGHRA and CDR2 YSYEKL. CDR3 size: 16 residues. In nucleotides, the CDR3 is TGCGCCAGCAGCCCTGATCAGGGGTATGATTATTCACCCCTCCACTTT. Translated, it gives CASSPDQGYDYSPLHF.

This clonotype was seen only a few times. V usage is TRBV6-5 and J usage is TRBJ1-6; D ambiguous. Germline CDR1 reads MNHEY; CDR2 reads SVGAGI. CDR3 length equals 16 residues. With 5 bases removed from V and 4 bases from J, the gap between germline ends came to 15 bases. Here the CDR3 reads CASSRTRSSYNSPLHF. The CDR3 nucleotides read TGTGCCAGCAGTCGGACGCGGAGCTCTTATAATTCACCCCTCCACTTT.

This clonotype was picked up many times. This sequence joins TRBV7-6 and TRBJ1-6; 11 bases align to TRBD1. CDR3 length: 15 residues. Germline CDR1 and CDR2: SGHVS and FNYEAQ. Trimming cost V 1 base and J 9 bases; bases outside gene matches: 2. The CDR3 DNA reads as TGTGCCAGCAGCTTAGGAGGGACAGGGGGTTCACCCCTCCACTTT. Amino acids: CASSLGGTGGSPLHF.

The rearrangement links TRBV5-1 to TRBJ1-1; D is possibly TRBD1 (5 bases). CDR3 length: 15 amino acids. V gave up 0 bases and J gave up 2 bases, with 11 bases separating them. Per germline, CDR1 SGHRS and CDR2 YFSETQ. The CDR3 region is CASSLALGANTEAFF. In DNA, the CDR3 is TGCGCCAGCAGCTTGGCCCTCGGGGCTAACACTGAAGCTTTCTTT. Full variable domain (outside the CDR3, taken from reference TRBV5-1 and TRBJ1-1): KAGVTQTPRYLIKTRGQQVTLSCSPISGHRSVSWYQQTPGQGLQFLFEYFSETQRNKGNFPGRFSGRQFSNSRSEMNVSTLELGDSALYLCASSLALGANTEAFFGQGTRLTVV.

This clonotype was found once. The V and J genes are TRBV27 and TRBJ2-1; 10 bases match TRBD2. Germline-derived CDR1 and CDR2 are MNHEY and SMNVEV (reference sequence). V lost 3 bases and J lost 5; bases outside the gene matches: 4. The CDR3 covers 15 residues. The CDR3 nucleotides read TGTGCCAGCAGTTTTCGGACTAGCGGAAACAATGAGCAGTTCTTC. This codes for CASSFRTSGNNEQFF.

In DNA form, the CDR3 reads TGCGCCAGCAGCCAAGCACTAGCGGGACCCACAGATACGCAGTATTTT. It yields the protein CASSQALAGPTDTQYF. The genes are TRBV4-1 and TRBJ2-3; 10 nucleotides align to TRBD2. Germline CDR1 MGHRA, CDR2 YSYEKL. V was pared by 1 base and J by 2 bases, with 3 bases of the junction left unmatched. The CDR3 has 16 residues.

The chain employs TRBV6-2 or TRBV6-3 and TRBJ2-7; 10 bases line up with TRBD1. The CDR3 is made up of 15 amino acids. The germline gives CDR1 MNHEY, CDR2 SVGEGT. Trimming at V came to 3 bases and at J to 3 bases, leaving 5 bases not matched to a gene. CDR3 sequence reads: CASSYRDRGIYEQYV. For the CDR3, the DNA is TGTGCCAGCAGTTATCGGGACAGGGGAATCTACGAGCAGTACGTC.

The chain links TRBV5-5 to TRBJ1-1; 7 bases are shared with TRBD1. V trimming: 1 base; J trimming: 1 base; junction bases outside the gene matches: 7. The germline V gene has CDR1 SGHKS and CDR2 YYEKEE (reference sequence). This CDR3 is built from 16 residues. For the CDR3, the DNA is TGTGCCAGCAGCTTGCGGCAGGGGGGTTCGAACACTGAAGCTTTCTTT. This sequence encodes CASSLRQGGSNTEAFF.

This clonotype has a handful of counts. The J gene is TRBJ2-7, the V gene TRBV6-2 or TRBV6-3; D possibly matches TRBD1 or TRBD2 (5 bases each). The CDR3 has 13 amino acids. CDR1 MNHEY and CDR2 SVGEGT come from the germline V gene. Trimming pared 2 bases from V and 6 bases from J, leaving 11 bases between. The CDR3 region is CASSYVGRGEQYV. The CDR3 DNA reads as TGTGCCAGCAGTTACGTGGGACGCGGCGAGCAGTACGTC.

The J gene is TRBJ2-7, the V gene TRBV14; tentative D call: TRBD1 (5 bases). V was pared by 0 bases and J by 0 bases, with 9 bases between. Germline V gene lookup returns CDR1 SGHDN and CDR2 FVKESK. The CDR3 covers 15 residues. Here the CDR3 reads CASSQDGAVSYEQYV. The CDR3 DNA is TGTGCCAGCAGCCAAGATGGGGCGGTCTCCTACGAGCAGTACGTC.

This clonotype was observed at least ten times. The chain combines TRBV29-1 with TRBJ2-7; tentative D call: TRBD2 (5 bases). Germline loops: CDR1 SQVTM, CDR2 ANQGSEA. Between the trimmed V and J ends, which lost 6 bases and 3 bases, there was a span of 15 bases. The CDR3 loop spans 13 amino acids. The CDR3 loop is CSVDPRGNYEQYF. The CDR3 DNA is TGCAGCGTCGACCCCAGAGGGAACTACGAGCAGTACTTC.

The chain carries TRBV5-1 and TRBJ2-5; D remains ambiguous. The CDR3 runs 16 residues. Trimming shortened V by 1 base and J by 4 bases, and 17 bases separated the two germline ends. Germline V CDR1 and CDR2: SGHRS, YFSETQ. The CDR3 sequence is CASSLPPVPTAETQYF. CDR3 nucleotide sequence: TGCGCCAGCAGCTTGCCGCCCGTCCCTACCGCAGAGACCCAGTACTTC.

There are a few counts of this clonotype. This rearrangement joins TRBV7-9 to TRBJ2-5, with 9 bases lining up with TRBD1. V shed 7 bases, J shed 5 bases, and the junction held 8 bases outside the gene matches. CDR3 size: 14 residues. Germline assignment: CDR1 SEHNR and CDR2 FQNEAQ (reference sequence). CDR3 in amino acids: CASTYTGGLETQYF. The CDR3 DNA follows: TGTGCCAGCACGTATACAGGGGGCCTGGAGACCCAGTACTTC.

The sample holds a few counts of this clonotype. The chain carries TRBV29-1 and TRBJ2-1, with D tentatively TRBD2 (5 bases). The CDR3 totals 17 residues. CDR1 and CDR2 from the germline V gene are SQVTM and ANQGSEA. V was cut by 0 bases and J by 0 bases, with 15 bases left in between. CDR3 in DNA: TGCAGCGTTGAAGATGCGGGCGGGTCCAGCTCCTACAATGAGCAGTTCTTC. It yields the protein CSVEDAGGSSSYNEQFF.

The CDR3 DNA reads TGTGCCAGCAGTTTATCAGGCCGCTGGGATGAAAAACTGTTTTTT. Translation: CASSLSGRWDEKLFF. The genes are TRBV12-3 or TRBV12-4 and TRBJ1-4, with unresolved D. Trimming took off 2 bases at V and 6 bases at J, with 13 bases between the two ends. The CDR3 contains 15 residues.

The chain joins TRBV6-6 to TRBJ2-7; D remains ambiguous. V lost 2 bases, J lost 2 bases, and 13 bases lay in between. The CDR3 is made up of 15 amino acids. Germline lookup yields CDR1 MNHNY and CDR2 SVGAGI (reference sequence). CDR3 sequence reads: CASSYTARLTYEQYF. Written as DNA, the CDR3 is TGTGCCAGCAGTTACACAGCCCGTCTAACCTACGAGCAGTACTTC.

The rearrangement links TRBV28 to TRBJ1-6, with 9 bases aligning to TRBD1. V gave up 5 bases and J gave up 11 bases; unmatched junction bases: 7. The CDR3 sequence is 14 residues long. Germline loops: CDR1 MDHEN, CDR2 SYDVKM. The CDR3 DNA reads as TGTGCCAGCAGTCCTCGGACAGGGGTACCACCCCTCCACTTT. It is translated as CASSPRTGVPPLHF.

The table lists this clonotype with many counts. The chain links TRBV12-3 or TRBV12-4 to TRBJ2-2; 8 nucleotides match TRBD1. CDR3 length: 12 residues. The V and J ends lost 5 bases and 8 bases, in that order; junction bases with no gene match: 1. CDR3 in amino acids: CASSQGAGELFF. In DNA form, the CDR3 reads TGTGCCAGCAGTCAGGGGGCAGGGGAGCTGTTTTTT.